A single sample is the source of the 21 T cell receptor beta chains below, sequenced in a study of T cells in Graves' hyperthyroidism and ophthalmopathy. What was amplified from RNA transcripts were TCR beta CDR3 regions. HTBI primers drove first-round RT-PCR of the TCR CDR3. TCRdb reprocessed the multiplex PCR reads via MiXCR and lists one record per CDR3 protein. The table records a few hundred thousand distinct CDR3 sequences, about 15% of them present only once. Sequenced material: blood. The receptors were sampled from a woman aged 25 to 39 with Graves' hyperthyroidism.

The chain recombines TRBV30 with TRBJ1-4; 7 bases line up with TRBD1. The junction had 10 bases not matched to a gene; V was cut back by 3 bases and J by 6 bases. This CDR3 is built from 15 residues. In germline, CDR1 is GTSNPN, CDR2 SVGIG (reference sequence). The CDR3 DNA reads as TGTGCCTGGAGCGCTGTAGGGGGCGCCTATGAAAAACTGTTTTTT. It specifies CAWSAVGGAYEKLFF.

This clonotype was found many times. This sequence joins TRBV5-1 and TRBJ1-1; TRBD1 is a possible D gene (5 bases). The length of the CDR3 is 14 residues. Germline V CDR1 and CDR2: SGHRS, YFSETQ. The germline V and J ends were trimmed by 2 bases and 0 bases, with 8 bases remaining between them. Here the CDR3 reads CASSFIGVNTEAFF. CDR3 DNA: TGCGCCAGCAGCTTTATAGGGGTGAACACTGAAGCTTTCTTT.

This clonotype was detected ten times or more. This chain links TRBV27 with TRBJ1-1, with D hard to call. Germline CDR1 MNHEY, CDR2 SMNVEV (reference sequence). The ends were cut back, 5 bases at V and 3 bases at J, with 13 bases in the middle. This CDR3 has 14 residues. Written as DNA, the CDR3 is TGTGCCAGCAGTCCCTCAGCGTGGGACACTGAAGCTTTCTTT. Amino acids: CASSPSAWDTEAFF.

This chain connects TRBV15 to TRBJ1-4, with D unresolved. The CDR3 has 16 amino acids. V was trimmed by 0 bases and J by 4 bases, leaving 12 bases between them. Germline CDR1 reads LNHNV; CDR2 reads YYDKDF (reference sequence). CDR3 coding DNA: TGTGCCACCAGCAGAGATCTAGGACGGGGTAATGAAAAACTGTTTTTT. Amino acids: CATSRDLGRGNEKLFF.

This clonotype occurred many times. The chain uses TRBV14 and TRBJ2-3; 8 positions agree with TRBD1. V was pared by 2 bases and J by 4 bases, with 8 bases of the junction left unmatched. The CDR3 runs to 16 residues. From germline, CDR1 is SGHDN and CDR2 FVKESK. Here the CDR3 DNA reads TGTGCCAGCAGCCAACGACAGGGGCGCCCTGCAGATACGCAGTATTTT. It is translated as CASSQRQGRPADTQYF.

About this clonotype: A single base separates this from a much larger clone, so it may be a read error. CDR3 region: CASSLTGGMNNEQYF. In nucleotides, the CDR3 is TGTGCCAGCAGCTTAACTGGGGGAATGAACAATGAGCAGTACTTC. This rearrangement joins TRBV7-3 to TRBJ2-1; D may correspond to TRBD1 or TRBD2 (5 bases each). The DNA end lines up better with TRBJ2-7; the J call may be wrong. Per germline, CDR1 SGHTA and CDR2 FQGTGA. This CDR3 contains 15 residues.

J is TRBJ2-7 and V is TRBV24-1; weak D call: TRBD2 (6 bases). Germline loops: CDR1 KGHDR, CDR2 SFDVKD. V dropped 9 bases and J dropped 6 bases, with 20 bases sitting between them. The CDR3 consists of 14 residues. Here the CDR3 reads CATGLEIAAGEQYF. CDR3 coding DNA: TGTGCCACCGGGTTGGAAATAGCGGCAGGCGAGCAGTACTTC.

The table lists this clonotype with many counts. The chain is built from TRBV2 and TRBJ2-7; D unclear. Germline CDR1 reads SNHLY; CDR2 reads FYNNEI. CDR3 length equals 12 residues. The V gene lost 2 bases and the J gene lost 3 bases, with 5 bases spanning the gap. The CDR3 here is CASSESIYEQYF. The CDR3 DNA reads TGTGCCAGCAGTGAAAGTATCTACGAGCAGTACTTC.

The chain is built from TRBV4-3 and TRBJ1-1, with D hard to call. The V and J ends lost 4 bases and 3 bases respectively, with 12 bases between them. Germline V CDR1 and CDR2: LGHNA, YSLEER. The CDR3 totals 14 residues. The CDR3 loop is CASSRGIADTEAFF. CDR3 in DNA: TGCGCCAGCAGCCGAGGGATTGCCGACACTGAAGCTTTCTTT.

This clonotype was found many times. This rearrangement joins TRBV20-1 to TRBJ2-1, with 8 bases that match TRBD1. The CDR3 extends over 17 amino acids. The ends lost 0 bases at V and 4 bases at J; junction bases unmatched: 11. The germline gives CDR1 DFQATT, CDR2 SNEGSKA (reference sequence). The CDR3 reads CSARDSQGAGPYNEQFF. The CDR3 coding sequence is TGCAGTGCTAGAGATAGCCAGGGGGCCGGACCGTACAATGAGCAGTTCTTC.

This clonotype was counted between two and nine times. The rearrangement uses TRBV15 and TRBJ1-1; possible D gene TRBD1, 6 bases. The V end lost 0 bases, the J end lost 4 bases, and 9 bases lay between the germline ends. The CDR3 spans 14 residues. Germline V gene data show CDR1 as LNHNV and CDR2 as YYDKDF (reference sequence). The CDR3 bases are TGTGCCACCAGCAGAGATAGAGGGGGCACTGAAGCTTTCTTT. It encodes CATSRDRGGTEAFF.

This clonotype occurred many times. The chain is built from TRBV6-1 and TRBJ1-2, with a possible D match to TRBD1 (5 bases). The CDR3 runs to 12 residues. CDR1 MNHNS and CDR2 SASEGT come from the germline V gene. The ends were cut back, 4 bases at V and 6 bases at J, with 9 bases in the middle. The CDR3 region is CASSALGDGYTF. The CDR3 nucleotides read TGTGCCAGCAGTGCCTTAGGGGATGGCTACACCTTC.

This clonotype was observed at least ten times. CDR3 protein: CASSLKVSLRGRATGELFF. DNA of the CDR3: TGTGCCAGCAGTTTAAAAGTCTCTCTACGCGGGAGGGCCACCGGGGAGCTGTTTTTT. V and J are TRBV28 and TRBJ2-2; 9 nucleotides align to TRBD2. The germline CDR1 and CDR2 sequences are MDHEN and SYDVKM. CDR3 length: 19 amino acids. The ends lost 2 bases at V and 4 bases at J; junction bases unmatched: 14.

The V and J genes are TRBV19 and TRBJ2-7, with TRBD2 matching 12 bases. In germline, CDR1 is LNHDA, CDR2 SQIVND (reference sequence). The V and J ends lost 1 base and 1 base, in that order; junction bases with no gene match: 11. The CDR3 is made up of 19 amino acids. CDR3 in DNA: TGTGCCAGTAGTATAGTAGCTCAGTCCACTAGCGGGAGGTCCTACGAGCAGTACTTC. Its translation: CASSIVAQSTSGRSYEQYF.

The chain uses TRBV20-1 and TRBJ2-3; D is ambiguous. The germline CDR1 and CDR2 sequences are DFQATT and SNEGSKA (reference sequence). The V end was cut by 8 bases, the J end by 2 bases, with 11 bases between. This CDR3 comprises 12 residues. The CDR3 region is CSPRAVTDTQYF. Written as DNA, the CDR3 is TGCAGTCCCCGGGCCGTCACAGATACGCAGTATTTT.

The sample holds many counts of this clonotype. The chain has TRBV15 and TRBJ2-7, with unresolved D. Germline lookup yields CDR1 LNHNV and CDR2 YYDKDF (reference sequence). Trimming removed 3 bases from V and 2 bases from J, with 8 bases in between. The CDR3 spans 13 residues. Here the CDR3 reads CATSRRLTYEQYF. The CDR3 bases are TGTGCCACCAGCAGGAGGTTAACCTACGAGCAGTACTTC. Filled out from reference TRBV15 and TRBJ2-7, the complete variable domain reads DAMVIQNPRYQVTQFGKPVTLSCSQTLNHNVMYWYQQKSSQAPKLLFHYYDKDFNNEADTPDNFQSRRPNTSFCFLDIRSPGLGDTAMYLCATSRRLTYEQYFGPGTRLTVT.

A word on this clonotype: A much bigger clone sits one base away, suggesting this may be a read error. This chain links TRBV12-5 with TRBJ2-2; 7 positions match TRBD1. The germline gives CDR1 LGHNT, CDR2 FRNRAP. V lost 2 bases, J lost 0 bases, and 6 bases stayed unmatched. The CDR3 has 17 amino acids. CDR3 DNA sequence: TGTGCTAGTGGTTTGACCGCCGGGACAGCGAACACCGGGGAGCTGTTTTTT. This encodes CASGLTAGTANTGELFF.

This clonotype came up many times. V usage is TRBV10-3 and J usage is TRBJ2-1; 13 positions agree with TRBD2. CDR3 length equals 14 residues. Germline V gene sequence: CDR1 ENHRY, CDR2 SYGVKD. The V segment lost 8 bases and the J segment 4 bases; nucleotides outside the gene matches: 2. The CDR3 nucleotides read TGTGCCATCGGGGGACTAGCGGGGTACAATGAGCAGTTCTTC. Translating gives CAIGGLAGYNEQFF.

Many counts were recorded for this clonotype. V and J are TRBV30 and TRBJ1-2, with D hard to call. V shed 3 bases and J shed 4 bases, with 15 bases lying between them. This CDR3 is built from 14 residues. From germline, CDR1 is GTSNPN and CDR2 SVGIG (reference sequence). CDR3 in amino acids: CAWSLVGDSYGYTF. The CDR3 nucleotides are TGTGCCTGGAGCCTCGTTGGCGATTCCTATGGCTACACCTTC.

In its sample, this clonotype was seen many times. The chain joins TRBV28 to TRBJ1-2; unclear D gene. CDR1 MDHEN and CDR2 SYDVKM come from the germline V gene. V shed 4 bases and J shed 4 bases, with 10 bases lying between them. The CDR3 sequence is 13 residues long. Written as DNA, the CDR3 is TGTGCCAGCAGTTACGGTCGGCCCTATGGCTACACCTTC. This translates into CASSYGRPYGYTF.

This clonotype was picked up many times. CDR3 amino acids: CASSPPETQYF. The CDR3 region has the DNA TGTGCCAGCTCACCACCAGAGACCCAGTACTTC. The gene calls are TRBV18 and TRBJ2-5, with D hard to call. Trimming stripped 0 bases from V and 4 bases from J, with 0 bases between. Germline-derived CDR1 and CDR2 are KGHSH and LQKENI. This CDR3 is built from 11 residues.